In its sample, the clone carrying this T cell receptor beta chain was seen a few times. As yet, its antigen is unknown. An input of roughly 0.45 to 1 ug of RNA was subjected to reverse transcription using random hexamers. TCRdb reanalysed the immunoSEQ multiplex PCR reads using MiXCR and keeps one entry per CDR3 protein. The table includes about 76,000 distinct CDR3 sequences, approximately 93% detected once. This record comes from a study of CD8 T cells in Susac syndrome. Broader study findings: The total CD8+ repertoires contained some 15 Susac-specific public clones, and the CD8+ TEMRA repertoires contained about 5.

This CDR3 is built from 12 residues. V shed 6 bases and J shed 0 bases, with 0 bases lying between them. The specimen sequenced was CD8+ T cells from PBMCs. The genes are TRBV12-3 or TRBV12-4 and TRBJ2-6; unclear D gene. This receptor was identified in a human donor with Susac syndrome. DNA of the CDR3: TGTGCCAGCAGCTCTGGGGCCAACGTCCTGACTTTC. It codes for CASSSGANVLTF.